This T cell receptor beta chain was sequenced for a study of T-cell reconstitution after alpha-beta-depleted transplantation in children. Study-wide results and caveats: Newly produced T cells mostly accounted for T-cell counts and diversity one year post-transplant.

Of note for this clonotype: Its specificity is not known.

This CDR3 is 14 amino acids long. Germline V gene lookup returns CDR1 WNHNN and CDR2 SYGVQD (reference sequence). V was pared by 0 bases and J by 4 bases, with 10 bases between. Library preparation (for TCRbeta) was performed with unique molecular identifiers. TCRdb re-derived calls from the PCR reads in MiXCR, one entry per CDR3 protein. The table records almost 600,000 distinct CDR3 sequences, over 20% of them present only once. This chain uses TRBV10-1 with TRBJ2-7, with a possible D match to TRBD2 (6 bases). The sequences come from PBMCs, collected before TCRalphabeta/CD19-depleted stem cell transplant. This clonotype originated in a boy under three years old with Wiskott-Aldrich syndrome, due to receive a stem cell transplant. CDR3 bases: TGCGCCAGCAGTGAGTCGGGACTTACATACGAGCAGTACTTC. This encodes CASSESGLTYEQYF.